A selection of T cell receptor beta chains follows, all from one sample in a study of CD8 T cells in Susac syndrome. Using its own MiXCR run on the immunoSEQ multiplex PCR reads, TCRdb lists one record per CDR3 protein. Seen here are 70,000 to 100,000 distinct CDR3 sequences, 95% to 97% observed once, and the top ten hold approximately 0.39%. Sequenced: CD8+ T cells from PBMCs. Receptors originate from a human donor with Susac syndrome. Each CDR3 is given with its conserved first and last residue. A D gene is named only where the DNA matches it firmly. Clone size is stated in some rows and not others, as once, few, many or a class when expanded.

abundance	d_gene	v_gene	j_gene	CDR3nt	CDR3aa
-	-	TRBV4-2	TRBJ2-1	TGTGCCAGCAGCCCCTCTAGCGTATTCAATGAGCAGTTCTTC	CASSPSSVFNEQFF
once	-	TRBV24-1	TRBJ2-7	TGTGCCACCAGTGATTCGGACGGTGTCAATGAGCAGTACTTC	CATSDSDGVNEQYF
-	-	TRBV6-5	TRBJ1-1	TGTGCCAGCAGAAGACAGATGAACACTGAAGCTTTCTTT	CASRRQMNTEAFF
-	TRBD1	TRBV13	TRBJ2-5	TGTGCCAGCAGCGCGCCGAGGGGGCTCCAAGAGACCCAGTACTTC	CASSAPRGLQETQYF
-	-	TRBV12-3/TRBV12-4	TRBJ2-1	TGTGCCAGCAGTTTTGCCCGAATTCCTACCCATGAGCAGTTCTTC	CASSFARIPTHEQFF
-	-	TRBV6-2/TRBV6-3	TRBJ2-5	TGTGCCAGCAGGGACCAAGAGACCCAGTACTTC	CASRDQETQYF
-	-	TRBV24-1	TRBJ2-5	TGTGCCACCAGTGTGGGGACCGGGTTACTACAAGAGACCCAGTACTTC	CATSVGTGLLQETQYF
-	-	TRBV20-1	TRBJ2-2	TGCAGTGCTAGGGCACGGCCCATTGACACCGGGGAGCTGTTTTTT	CSARARPIDTGELFF
-	-	TRBV12-3/TRBV12-4	TRBJ1-5	TGTGCCAGCAGTACCCCCTGGGGGTCCTGCGAGCAGCCCCAGCATTTT	CASSTPWGSCEQPQHF
-	-	TRBV6-5	TRBJ2-5	TGTGCCAGCAGTTATTACCGGGAACAAGAGACCCAGTACTTC	CASSYYREQETQYF
-	TRBD2	TRBV7-9	TRBJ2-1	TGTGCCAGCAGCTCCTCTAGCGGAGACAATGAGCAGTTCTTC	CASSSSSGDNEQFF
-	-	TRBV19	TRBJ2-2	TGTGCCAGTAGTATGGGGGACACCGGGGAGCTGTTTTTT	CASSMGDTGELFF
-	-	TRBV2	TRBJ2-7	TGTGCCAGCATATCGGGCATACAAATCTACGAGCAGTACTTC	CASISGIQIYEQYF
-	-	TRBV7-8	TRBJ1-1	TGTGCCAGCAGCTTAACGACCGGCGGCACTGAAGCTTTCTTT	CASSLTTGGTEAFF
-	TRBD2	TRBV6-4	TRBJ2-3	TGTGCCAGCAGTGATAGCGGGGGGGCCACAGATACGCAGTATTTT	CASSDSGGATDTQYF
-	-	TRBV20-1	TRBJ1-1	TGCAGTGCTCAGGGGCCTTCCCCGAACACTGAAGCTTTCTTT	CSAQGPSPNTEAFF
-	-	TRBV13	TRBJ1-1	TGTGCCAGCAGCTTAGTTGGGGTATCGAACACTGAAGCTTTCTTT	CASSLVGVSNTEAFF
-	-	TRBV7-9	TRBJ2-3	TGTGCCAGCAGCTTAGACTTTAAAATACCCGGGGACGCAGATACGCAGTATTTT	CASSLDFKIPGDADTQYF
-	TRBD1	TRBV5-1	TRBJ2-7	TGCGCCAGCAGCTTAAGGGACAGCCGACGCCTCTACGAGCAGTACTTC	CASSLRDSRRLYEQYF
-	-	TRBV20-1	TRBJ2-2	TGCAGTGCTAGAGTCAGTCGGCAGAACACCGGGGAGCTGTTTTTT	CSARVSRQNTGELFF
-	-	TRBV29-1	TRBJ1-2	TGCAGCGTTAGGGACGACTCACCACCTTATAATGGCTACACCTTC	CSVRDDSPPYNGYTF
-	-	TRBV29-1	TRBJ2-1	TGCAGCGCCAGCGGTCATGGAGTAAACAATGAGCAGTTCTTC	CSASGHGVNNEQFF
-	-	TRBV29-1	TRBJ2-3	TGCAGCGTGCGAAAGGACGTGGATACGCAGTATTTT	CSVRKDVDTQYF
-	-	TRBV5-6	TRBJ1-5	TGTGCCAGCAGCTCCTCGCCTAGCAATCAGCCCCAGCATTTT	CASSSSPSNQPQHF
-	-	TRBV30	TRBJ2-7	TGTGCCTGGAGTGTAAGAAGAAACGAGCAGTACTTC	CAWSVRRNEQYF
-	TRBD1	TRBV12-3/TRBV12-4	TRBJ1-5	TGTGCCAGCAGTTTTGACAGGGAGGCTGGGCAGCCCCAGCATTTT	CASSFDREAGQPQHF
-	-	TRBV24-1	TRBJ2-5	TGTGCCACCAGTGATTCGGGGGACGGGGAGACCCAGTACTTC	CATSDSGDGETQYF
-	TRBD2	TRBV2	TRBJ2-7	TGTGCCAGCAGGGGACCTACTAGCGGAAGCTCCTACGAGCAGTACTTC	CASRGPTSGSSYEQYF
-	-	TRBV29-1	TRBJ2-7	TGCAGCGTTGGGACAGCAATAGCCTACGAGCAGTACTTC	CSVGTAIAYEQYF
-	-	TRBV27	TRBJ2-5	TGTGCCAGCAGTTTATTATTGGGGGGCGGACAAGAGACCCAGTACTTC	CASSLLLGGGQETQYF
-	-	TRBV29-1	TRBJ2-6	TGCAGCGTTGAAGTCGGGTCTGGGGCCAACGTCCTGACTTTC	CSVEVGSGANVLTF
-	-	TRBV29-1	TRBJ2-4	TGCAGCGTTGAAGATATGGAGAACATTCAGTACTTC	CSVEDMENIQYF
-	-	TRBV30	TRBJ2-7	TGTGCCTGGGTCCTCGGGGTCTCAACCTACGAGCAGTACTTC	CAWVLGVSTYEQYF
-	-	TRBV11-2	TRBJ1-2	TGTGCCAGCAGCTTATACGAGGGCGCAGCGTATGGCTACACCTTC	CASSLYEGAAYGYTF
-	-	TRBV6-5	TRBJ1-1	TGTGCCAGCAGCTTTAACGGGAGGAACACTGAAGCTTTCTTT	CASSFNGRNTEAFF
once	-	TRBV7-9	TRBJ1-2	TGTGCCAGCAACCCAAGCGGGGGGCGGGATGGCTACACCTTC	CASNPSGGRDGYTF
-	-	TRBV2	TRBJ1-5	TGTGCCAGCAGCCTCTGGGACAGCAATCAGCCCCAGCATTTT	CASSLWDSNQPQHF
-	-	TRBV29-1	TRBJ1-1	TGCAGCGCTTACAGGCTAGGTAGCACTGAAGCTTTCTTT	CSAYRLGSTEAFF
-	TRBD2	TRBV3-1	TRBJ2-1	TGTGCCAGCAGCCAAGCGACGATCGGACTAGGGGACCGGAGCTCCTACAATGAGCAGTTCTTC	CASSQATIGLGDRSSYNEQFF
-	TRBD2	TRBV30	TRBJ2-7	TGTGCCTGGAGTTTGGCGGGAGGATACGAGCAGTACTTC	CAWSLAGGYEQYF
-	-	TRBV11-2	TRBJ2-3	TGTGCCAGCAGCTTAGGGGTCGATACGCAGTATTTT	CASSLGVDTQYF
-	-	TRBV5-1	TRBJ2-3	TGCGCCAGTAGCCCCCGGGGAGATTACACAGATACGCAGTATTTT	CASSPRGDYTDTQYF
-	-	TRBV7-2	TRBJ2-3	TGTGCCAGCAGCTCTGAGTGGGGGGATACGCAGTATTTT	CASSSEWGDTQYF
once	TRBD2	TRBV7-8	TRBJ2-1	TGTGCCAGCACCCGTAATGCGGGAGTCTTTGAAGATGAGCAGTTCTTC	CASTRNAGVFEDEQFF
-	TRBD1	TRBV7-9	TRBJ2-1	TGTGCCAGCAGACGACAGGGTAATGAGCAGTTCTTC	CASRRQGNEQFF
-	-	TRBV7-8	TRBJ1-4	TGTGCCAGCAGCCATTCTTCAGGGGACACTAATGAAAAACTGTTTTTT	CASSHSSGDTNEKLFF
-	TRBD2	TRBV4-3	TRBJ2-1	TGCGCCAGCAGCCGCCAACCTCCTAGCGGGGTGGACAATGAGCAGTTCTTC	CASSRQPPSGVDNEQFF